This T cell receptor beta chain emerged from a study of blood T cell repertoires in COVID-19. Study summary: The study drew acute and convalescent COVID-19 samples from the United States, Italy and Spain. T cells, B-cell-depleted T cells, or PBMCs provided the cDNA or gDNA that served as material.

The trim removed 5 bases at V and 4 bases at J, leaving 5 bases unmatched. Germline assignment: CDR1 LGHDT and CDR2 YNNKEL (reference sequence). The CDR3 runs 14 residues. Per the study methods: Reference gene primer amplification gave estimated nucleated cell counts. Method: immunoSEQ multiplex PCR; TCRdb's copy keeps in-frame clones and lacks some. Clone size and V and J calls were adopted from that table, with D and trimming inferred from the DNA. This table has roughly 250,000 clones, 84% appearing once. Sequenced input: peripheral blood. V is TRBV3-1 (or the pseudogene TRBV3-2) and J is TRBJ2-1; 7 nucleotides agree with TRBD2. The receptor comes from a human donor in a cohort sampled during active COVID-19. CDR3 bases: TGTGCCAGCAGCTCCCTCGGGGGGTACAATGAGCAGTTCTTC. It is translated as CASSSLGGYNEQFF.